Shown below are 4 T cell receptor beta chains from a single sample sequenced in a study of blood T cell repertoires in COVID-19. Sequencing used immunoSEQ multiplex PCR; TCRdb keeps in-frame clones, though not all of them. The sample records 200,000 to 250,000 clones, approximately 80% being singletons. Sequenced material: PBMCs or T cells enriched from blood (not recorded which). The receptors were sampled from a man aged 35-49 years who had recovered from COVID-19.

The chain is built from TRBV18 and TRBJ1-3, with TRBD1 as a possible D gene (5 bases). The germline V gene encodes CDR1 KGHSH and CDR2 LQKENI. The V end lost 3 bases, the J end lost 3 bases, and 12 bases lay between the germline ends. The CDR3 loop spans 15 amino acids. This CDR3 reads CASSPGQGGGNTIYF. CDR3 sequence (DNA): TGTGCCAGCTCACCGGGGCAGGGAGGTGGAAACACCATATATTTT.

This clone showed up just once. J is TRBJ1-4 and V is TRBV3-1 (or the pseudogene TRBV3-2); TRBD1 matches 11 bases. The CDR3 consists of 17 residues. Germline trimming cut 4 bases from V and 7 bases from J; bases unmatched to any gene: 11. In germline, CDR1 is LGHDT, CDR2 YNNKEL (reference sequence). For the CDR3, the DNA is TGTGCCAGCAGCCCGGGACAGGGGGTTCATTTCGGTGAAAAACTGTTTTTT. Residues: CASSPGQGVHFGEKLFF.

CDR3 bases: TGTGCCAGCACCACCAAAACTGACAAAAACACTGAAGCTTTCTTT. Translating it yields CASTTKTDKNTEAFF. The genes are TRBV6-4 and TRBJ1-1; D remains unclear. Germline CDR1 and CDR2: MRHNA and SNTAGT. CDR3 length: 15 amino acids. The V end was cut by 7 bases, the J end by 2 bases, with 17 bases between.

This clone was picked up a small number of times. The chain employs TRBV6-5 and TRBJ1-5; TRBD1 aligns across 7 bases. CDR3 size: 12 residues. CDR1 MNHEY and CDR2 SVGAGI come from the germline V gene. V shed 6 bases, J shed 7 bases, and the junction held 3 bases outside the gene matches. The CDR3 DNA reads as TGTGCCAGCAGCTCAGGGGGGCAGCCCCAGCATTTT. It specifies CASSSGGQPQHF.